The 17 T cell receptor beta chains in this list originate from one sample, sequenced in a study of blood T cell repertoires in COVID-19. Produced via immunoSEQ multiplex PCR; TCRdb's table is partial and in-frame only. The sample yields some 300,000 clones, around 87% seen once. Sample: peripheral blood. Receptors were obtained from a man in his sixties or seventies with acute or convalescent COVID-19.

The chain recombines TRBV2 with TRBJ1-2; TRBD1 is a possible D gene (6 bases). This CDR3 is built from 13 residues. The germline V and J ends were trimmed by 1 base and 4 bases, with 7 bases remaining between them. The V gene's germline CDR1 is SNHLY and CDR2 FYNNEI. Written as DNA, the CDR3 is TGTGCCAGCAGTGAAGGGACAGCCTATGGCTACACCTTC. It yields the protein CASSEGTAYGYTF.

The rearrangement links TRBV5-5 to TRBJ2-1, with a tentative D call TRBD2 (6 bases). V was clipped by 2 bases and J by 4 bases, with 16 bases between them. The CDR3 runs to 16 residues. CDR1 is SGHKS and CDR2 is YYEKEE in the germline V gene (reference sequence). The DNA of the CDR3 is TGTGCCAGCAGCTTATATGGGCGGGGCTTATACAATGAGCAGTTCTTC. This translates into CASSLYGRGLYNEQFF.

This chain uses TRBV5-1 with TRBJ2-7, with 8 bases aligning to TRBD1. This CDR3 region has 16 residues. The germline V gene encodes CDR1 SGHRS and CDR2 YFSETQ. The V segment lost 0 bases and the J segment 3 bases; nucleotides outside the gene matches: 8. The CDR3 is CASSLGEQGGGYEQYF. The CDR3 region has the DNA TGCGCCAGCAGCTTGGGAGAACAGGGGGGCGGCTACGAGCAGTACTTC. The whole variable domain, filled in from reference TRBV5-1 and TRBJ2-7, reads KAGVTQTPRYLIKTRGQQVTLSCSPISGHRSVSWYQQTPGQGLQFLFEYFSETQRNKGNFPGRFSGRQFSNSRSEMNVSTLELGDSALYLCASSLGEQGGGYEQYFGPGTRLTVT.

The chain recombines TRBV3-1 (or the pseudogene TRBV3-2) with TRBJ2-2; 7 bases align to TRBD2. The CDR3 covers 16 residues. Per germline, CDR1 LGHDT and CDR2 YNNKEL (reference sequence). J gave up 0 bases and V 6 bases, and 7 bases lay outside the gene matches. The CDR3 is CASRQSGKANTGELFF. Written as DNA, the CDR3 is TGTGCCAGCAGGCAGAGCGGGAAAGCGAACACCGGGGAGCTGTTTTTT.

The rearrangement joins TRBV30 to TRBJ1-2; the D gene is possibly TRBD1 (5 bases). CDR3 length equals 15 residues. With 3 bases removed from V and 7 bases from J, the gap between germline ends came to 21 bases. Germline V gene data show CDR1 as GTSNPN and CDR2 as SVGIG (reference sequence). The CDR3 DNA is TGTGCCTGGAGCGCCAGACTTGACAGCTATGTTGGCTACACCTTC. Its translation is CAWSARLDSYVGYTF. Filled out from reference TRBV30 and TRBJ1-2, the complete variable domain reads SQTIHQWPATLVQPVGSPLSLECTVEGTSNPNLYWYRQAAGRGLQLLFYSVGIGQISSEVPQNLSASRPQDRQFILSSKKLLLSDSGFYLCAWSARLDSYVGYTFGSGTRLTVV.

This clone was detected once. The chain employs TRBV30 and TRBJ1-2, with D possibly matching TRBD1 (6 bases). The germline V gene encodes CDR1 GTSNPN and CDR2 SVGIG (reference sequence). This CDR3 region has 13 residues. V was shortened by 2 bases and J by 7 bases, with 14 bases between the two germline ends. This CDR3 reads CAWSLINRVGYTF. For the CDR3, the DNA is TGTGCCTGGAGTTTAATTAACAGGGTTGGCTACACCTTC. Drawing the rest from reference TRBV30 and TRBJ1-2, the complete variable domain is SQTIHQWPATLVQPVGSPLSLECTVEGTSNPNLYWYRQAAGRGLQLLFYSVGIGQISSEVPQNLSASRPQDRQFILSSKKLLLSDSGFYLCAWSLINRVGYTFGSGTRLTVV.

V usage is TRBV3-1 (or the pseudogene TRBV3-2) and J usage is TRBJ2-7; TRBD1 matches at 8 bases. Germline trimming cut 6 bases from V and 6 bases from J; bases unmatched to any gene: 4. CDR1 and CDR2 (germline): LGHDT, YNNKEL (reference sequence). The CDR3 contains 12 residues. CDR3 in amino acids: CASSYQGAEQYF. In nucleotides, the CDR3 is TGTGCCAGCAGTTACCAGGGGGCCGAGCAGTACTTC.

This clone appeared a single time. The rearrangement uses TRBV19 and TRBJ1-4, with a possible D match to TRBD1 (5 bases). The V and J ends lost 10 bases and 0 bases respectively, with 12 bases between them. The CDR3 contains 14 residues. Germline V gene sequence: CDR1 LNHDA, CDR2 SQIVND (reference sequence). DNA for the CDR3: TGTGCCACCCATGCGGGGGCAACTAATGAAAAACTGTTTTTT. Translated, it gives CATHAGATNEKLFF.

The chain is built from TRBV6-1 and TRBJ2-1, with no clear D. Trimming cost V 4 bases and J 0 bases, with 7 bases left between them. The CDR3 extends over 14 amino acids. Germline V gene lookup returns CDR1 MNHNS and CDR2 SASEGT. The DNA of the CDR3 is TGTGCCAGCAGTGTAGCTAGCTCCTACAATGAGCAGTTCTTC. Its protein is CASSVASSYNEQFF.

This chain joins TRBV29-1 and TRBJ1-2; 7 positions agree with TRBD1. The CDR3 spans 13 residues. J gave up 5 bases and V 6 bases, and 9 bases lay outside the gene matches. Germline V CDR1 and CDR2: SQVTM, ANQGSEA. The CDR3, as DNA: TGCAGCGTACCCGACAGGGAAAGATATGGCTACACCTTC. Encoded protein: CSVPDRERYGYTF.

This chain links TRBV19 with TRBJ1-1; D may be TRBD1 (6 bases). The germline gives CDR1 LNHDA, CDR2 SQIVND (reference sequence). Between the trimmed V and J ends, which lost 8 bases and 0 bases, there was a span of 13 bases. The CDR3 spans 14 residues. The chain's CDR3 is CASRYRAMNTEAFF. For the CDR3, the DNA is TGTGCCAGTCGCTACAGGGCTATGAACACTGAAGCTTTCTTT.

This chain connects TRBV28 to TRBJ1-1; 11 bases line up with TRBD1. The trim removed 1 base at V and 3 bases at J, leaving 19 bases unmatched. Germline lookup yields CDR1 MDHEN and CDR2 SYDVKM. The CDR3 consists of 21 residues. The DNA for the CDR3 is TGTGCCAGCAGTTTATCGAAACCTCGTCCTTGGACAGGGGGCCTAGACACTGAAGCTTTCTTT. Its protein product is CASSLSKPRPWTGGLDTEAFF.

In its sample, this clone was seen a few times. The chain couples TRBV2 to TRBJ2-2, with TRBD2 matching over 9 bases. CDR1 is SNHLY, CDR2 FYNNEI, per germline. The CDR3 loop spans 14 amino acids. Trimming at V came to 6 bases and at J to 4 bases, leaving 3 bases not matched to a gene. In DNA, the CDR3 is TGTGCCAGCAGAGGACTAGCGAGCACCGGGGAGCTGTTTTTT. It specifies CASRGLASTGELFF.

This clone was observed a single time. V gene TRBV18 combines with J gene TRBJ1-1; D uncertain. Trimming removed 6 bases from V and 3 bases from J, with 11 bases in between. CDR1 KGHSH and CDR2 LQKENI come from the germline V gene. The CDR3 has 13 residues. CDR3 loop: CASSEGLDTEAFF. In nucleotides, the CDR3 is TGTGCCAGCTCGGAGGGATTGGACACTGAAGCTTTCTTT. Drawing the rest from reference TRBV18 and TRBJ1-1, the complete variable domain is NAGVMQNPRHLVRRRGQEARLRCSPMKGHSHVYWYRQLPEEGLKFMVYLQKENIIDESGMPKERFSAEFPKEGPSILRIQQVVRGDSAAYFCASSEGLDTEAFFGQGTRLTVV.

This chain connects TRBV19 to TRBJ2-2, with no clear D. Per germline, CDR1 LNHDA and CDR2 SQIVND (reference sequence). The CDR3 runs to 16 residues. Trimming cost V 6 bases and J 3 bases, with 17 bases left between them. CDR3 nucleotides: TGTGCCAGTAGCACACATTCCCCCCTGCACACCGGGGAGCTGTTTTTT. This translates into CASSTHSPLHTGELFF.

CDR3 sequence (DNA): TGTGCCAGCCACACGCGGGAGCGGGGGATCTACGAGCAGTACTTC. It yields the protein CASHTRERGIYEQYF. This chain links TRBV28 with TRBJ2-7, with 8 bases aligning to TRBD2. J lost 3 bases, V lost 8 bases, and 12 bases had no gene match. CDR1 and CDR2 (germline): MDHEN, SYDVKM. This CDR3 is 15 amino acids long. Full variable domain (rest looked up from reference TRBV28 and TRBJ2-7): DVKVTQSSRYLVKRTGEKVFLECVQDMDHENMFWYRQDPGLGLRLIYFSYDVKMKEKGDIPEGYSVSREKKERFSLILESASTNQTSMYLCASHTRERGIYEQYFGPGTRLTVT.

The V call is TRBV7-6, the J call TRBJ2-2; D is unresolved. V was trimmed by 5 bases and J by 4 bases, leaving 11 bases between them. Germline CDR1 reads SGHVS; CDR2 reads FNYEAQ. The CDR3 consists of 14 residues. CDR3 nucleotides: TGTGCCAGCAGCCTGAGCGTCTTCACCGGGGAGCTGTTTTTT. Translated: CASSLSVFTGELFF.